One and the same sample provided the 21 T cell receptor beta chains below, sequenced in a study of blood T cell repertoires in COVID-19. Here immunoSEQ multiplex PCR was the method, and the copy in TCRdb shows in-frame clones only, minus some. In the table there are 110,000 to 150,000 clones, roughly 80% of which are singletons. Input material: peripheral blood. Source of these receptors: a man in his fifties with active or convalescent COVID-19.

This clone was seen only once. The V gene is TRBV5-1, the J gene TRBJ2-3; TRBD1 matches at 7 bases. This CDR3 region has 14 residues. With V trimmed by 7 bases and J by 7 bases, 12 bases remained unmatched. Germline V lookup: CDR1 SGHRS, CDR2 YFSETQ. The CDR3 here is CASALQTGLNTQYF. The CDR3 bases are TGCGCCAGCGCCCTCCAGACAGGGTTGAATACGCAGTATTTT.

V and J are TRBV5-4 and TRBJ1-1, with TRBD1 as a possible D gene (6 bases). The germline gives CDR1 SGHNT, CDR2 YYREEE (reference sequence). V lost 0 bases and J 0 bases, leaving 9 bases between the germline ends. This CDR3 has 15 residues. This CDR3 is CASSLGRTVNTEAFF. DNA of the CDR3: TGTGCCAGCAGCTTGGGACGGACAGTGAACACTGAAGCTTTCTTT.

CDR3 nucleotides: TGTGCCAGCAGCTTAGCCCCCTCCGGGACAGGGAATGGCTACACCTTC. Residues: CASSLAPSGTGNGYTF. This sequence joins TRBV7-8 and TRBJ1-2; TRBD1 aligns across 9 bases. The V and J ends lost 0 bases and 6 bases, in that order; junction bases with no gene match: 8. This CDR3 contains 16 residues. CDR1 and CDR2 (germline): SGHVS, FQNEAQ.

This clone was seen only a few times. J is TRBJ2-5 and V is TRBV2; 10 bases are shared with TRBD1. The germline gives CDR1 SNHLY, CDR2 FYNNEI. After removal of 7 bases from V and 4 bases from J, the junction contained 6 bases not matched to a gene. The CDR3 totals 14 residues. The CDR3: CASTRDRGRETQYF. In nucleotides, the CDR3 is TGTGCCAGCACTAGGGACAGGGGAAGAGAGACCCAGTACTTC.

This clone has a single count. The CDR3 DNA reads TGTGCCAGCAGCGCTCGAACAGGGGATAATTCACCCCTCCACTTT. Its translation is CASSARTGDNSPLHF. V usage is TRBV9 and J usage is TRBJ1-6; TRBD1 matches at 7 bases. The V gene end was trimmed by 3 bases and the J gene end by 5 bases; junction bases not matched to a gene: 5. The germline gives CDR1 SGDLS, CDR2 YYNGEE. The CDR3 totals 15 residues.

V usage is TRBV28 and J usage is TRBJ2-5, with 7 bases aligning to TRBD2. The CDR3 contains 14 residues. J was trimmed by 5 bases and V by 3 bases; bases with no gene match: 6. The germline gives CDR1 MDHEN, CDR2 SYDVKM. CDR3: CASSFPGGVETQYF. As DNA, the CDR3 is TGTGCCAGCAGTTTTCCTGGGGGGGTGGAGACCCAGTACTTC.

The rearrangement links TRBV6-5 to TRBJ1-2; 7 bases are a match to TRBD1. V lost 3 bases and J lost 1; bases outside the gene matches: 5. The length of the CDR3 is 15 residues. Germline-derived CDR1 and CDR2 are MNHEY and SVGAGI. CDR3 DNA: TGTGCCAGCAGTTATGCAGGGGGACTTAACTATGGCTACACCTTC. Translating it yields CASSYAGGLNYGYTF.

The chain recombines TRBV5-5 with TRBJ1-5; D uncertain. Trimming left V 4 bases short and J 0 bases short, with 14 bases between. Germline V gene sequence: CDR1 SGHKS, CDR2 YYEKEE (reference sequence). The CDR3 runs to 16 residues. As DNA, the CDR3 is TGTGCCAGCAGCGACCCACCCGCAGGTAGCAATCAGCCCCAGCATTTT. Residues: CASSDPPAGSNQPQHF.

A word on this clone: The same CDR3 also results from other DNA sequences found in this sample. This rearrangement joins TRBV24-1 to TRBJ1-2, with D possibly being TRBD1 (5 bases). Germline-derived CDR1 and CDR2 are KGHDR and SFDVKD. V was pared by 4 bases and J by 4 bases, with 9 bases between. The CDR3 spans 13 residues. DNA for the CDR3: TGTGCCACCAGTGAGGCGGGGGGCTATGGCTACACCTTC. Protein product: CATSEAGGYGYTF.

This clone was counted a single time. The V call is TRBV6-1, the J call TRBJ2-1; TRBD2 is a possible D gene (5 bases). CDR1 MNHNS and CDR2 SASEGT come from the germline V gene. The CDR3 is 15 amino acids. Between the trimmed V and J ends, which lost 2 bases and 7 bases, there was a span of 15 bases. The CDR3 DNA reads as TGTGCCAGCAGTGAACCGCCGGGGTCTCGTAATGAGCAGTTCTTC. As protein: CASSEPPGSRNEQFF.

This chain joins TRBV27 and TRBJ2-7, with 9 positions matching TRBD1. The length of the CDR3 is 15 residues. CDR1 MNHEY and CDR2 SMNVEV come from the germline V gene (reference sequence). V shed 4 bases and J 1 base; nucleotides not matched to a gene: 5. The CDR3: CASSWGQGESYEQYF. The CDR3 region has the DNA TGTGCCAGCAGTTGGGGACAGGGCGAGTCCTACGAGCAGTACTTC.

The chain is built from TRBV10-3 and TRBJ2-2; 10 bases are a match to TRBD1. Per the germline V gene, CDR1 is ENHRY and CDR2 is SYGVKD. The length of the CDR3 is 13 residues. V was pared by 4 bases and J by 8 bases, with 1 base of the junction left unmatched. The CDR3 sequence: CAISGQGAGELFF. The CDR3 DNA is TGTGCCATCAGTGGACAGGGGGCTGGGGAGCTGTTTTTT.

This chain joins TRBV19 and TRBJ2-7, with a weak D call TRBD2 (6 bases). This CDR3 is 14 amino acids long. Trimming cost V 5 bases and J 6 bases, with 17 bases left between them. Germline V CDR1 and CDR2: LNHDA, SQIVND (reference sequence). CDR3 in DNA: TGTGCCAGTAGTCCCCGGGGACTTACCCTCGAGCAGTACTTC. Its protein is CASSPRGLTLEQYF.

The chain uses TRBV3-1 (or the pseudogene TRBV3-2) and TRBJ1-2, with 9 nucleotides matching TRBD1. Per germline, CDR1 LGHDT and CDR2 YNNKEL (reference sequence). The CDR3 covers 20 residues. V lost 1 base, J lost 3 bases, and 18 bases stayed unmatched. The CDR3 region is CASSQAKGDPTGGIDYGYTF. The CDR3, as DNA: TGTGCCAGCAGCCAAGCAAAGGGGGATCCGACAGGGGGGATTGACTATGGCTACACCTTC.

This CDR3 is CASSQRQGLNYGYTF. Written as DNA, the CDR3 is TGTGCCAGCAGTCAACGACAGGGGTTAAACTATGGCTACACCTTC. The rearrangement uses TRBV2 and TRBJ1-2; TRBD1 matches 8 bases. Losses at the gene ends were 5 bases for V and 2 bases for J; bases not matched to a gene: 7. CDR1 and CDR2 (germline): SNHLY, FYNNEI. This CDR3 spans 15 amino acids. Drawing the rest from reference TRBV2 and TRBJ1-2, the complete variable domain is EPEVTQTPSHQVTQMGQEVILRCVPISNHLYFYWYRQILGQKVEFLVSFYNNEISEKSEIFDDQFSVERPDGSNFTLKIRSTKLEDSAMYFCASSQRQGLNYGYTFGSGTRLTVV.

This sequence joins TRBV19 and TRBJ2-5, with a tentative D call TRBD2 (5 bases). Germline V gene sequence: CDR1 LNHDA, CDR2 SQIVND (reference sequence). The V end lost 5 bases, the J end lost 5 bases, and 21 bases lay between the germline ends. The CDR3 has 16 residues. CDR3 sequence reads: CASSGSGTERGETQYF. DNA for the CDR3: TGTGCCAGTAGTGGAAGCGGCACGGAGAGAGGGGAGACCCAGTACTTC.

The CDR3, as DNA: TGTGCCAGCGGTTTCACGGGACTAGCGGGTTACCCGAGGCAAGAGACCCAGTACTTC. This codes for CASGFTGLAGYPRQETQYF. This chain links TRBV7-3 with TRBJ2-5, with 12 bases identical to TRBD2. CDR3 size: 19 residues. Germline loops: CDR1 SGHTA, CDR2 FQGTGA. V shed 8 bases and J 2 bases; nucleotides not matched to a gene: 18. Supplemented by reference TRBV7-3 and TRBJ2-5, the full variable domain reads GAGVSQTPSNKVTEKGKYVELRCDPISGHTALYWYRQSLGQGPEFLIYFQGTGAADDSGLPNDRFFAVRPEGSVSTLKIQRTERGDSAVYLCASGFTGLAGYPRQETQYFGPGTRLLVL.

The chain carries TRBV9 and TRBJ2-7; 9 bases align to TRBD1. Germline CDR1 SGDLS, CDR2 YYNGEE. There are 15 residues in the CDR3. V lost 4 bases to trimming and J lost 4 bases; unmatched junction nucleotides: 9. The CDR3 DNA follows: TGTGCCAGCAGCCCAACAGGGGGCGTTAAATACGAGCAGTACTTC. Amino acid sequence: CASSPTGGVKYEQYF.

The chain recombines TRBV24-1 with TRBJ2-2; a possible D gene is TRBD2 (6 bases). The germline CDR1 and CDR2 sequences are KGHDR and SFDVKD. The CDR3 has 15 residues. V was trimmed by 4 bases and J by 4 bases, leaving 12 bases between them. This CDR3 is CATSDGSGGTGELFF. Here the CDR3 DNA reads TGTGCCACCAGTGACGGGAGCGGAGGCACCGGGGAGCTGTTTTTT.

The J gene is TRBJ1-4, the V gene TRBV11-2; possibly TRBD1 for D (6 bases). Trimming removed 2 bases from V and 10 bases from J, with 14 bases in between. The V gene's germline CDR1 is SGHAT and CDR2 FQNNGV. This CDR3 has 14 residues. The CDR3 DNA reads as TGTGCCAGCAGCTTACAATCGGACAGACTAAAACTGTTTTTT. Translating it yields CASSLQSDRLKLFF.

The chain joins TRBV6-5 to TRBJ1-5; 9 nucleotides align to TRBD1. J was trimmed by 5 bases and V by 5 bases; bases with no gene match: 7. The CDR3 sequence is 15 residues long. Germline lookup yields CDR1 MNHEY and CDR2 SVGAGI. The CDR3 DNA reads as TGTGCCAGCAGTACCGACAGGGGGTCAGATCAGCCCCAGCATTTT. It translates to CASSTDRGSDQPQHF.